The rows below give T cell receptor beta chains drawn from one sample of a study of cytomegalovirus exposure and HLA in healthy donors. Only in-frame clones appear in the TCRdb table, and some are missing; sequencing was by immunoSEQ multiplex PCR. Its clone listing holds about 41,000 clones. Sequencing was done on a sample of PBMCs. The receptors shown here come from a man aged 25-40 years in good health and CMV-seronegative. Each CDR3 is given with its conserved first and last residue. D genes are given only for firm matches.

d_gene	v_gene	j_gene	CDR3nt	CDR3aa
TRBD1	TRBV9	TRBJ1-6	TGTGCCAGCAGTCGAGGACAGGGTAATTCACCCCTCCACTTT	CASSRGQGNSPLHF
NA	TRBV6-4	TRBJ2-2	TGTGCCAGCAGCCGACAGGCGGTAAACACCGGGGAGCTGTTTTTT	CASSRQAVNTGELFF
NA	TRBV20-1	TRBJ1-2	TGCAGTGCTAGAGCAGGCTATGGCTACACCTTC	CSARAGYGYTF
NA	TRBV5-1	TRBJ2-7	TGCGCCAGCAGCAAAGCGGAGGGCCCGTACGAGCAGTACTTC	CASSKAEGPYEQYF
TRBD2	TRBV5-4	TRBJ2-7	TGTGCCAGCAGCTCGGGAGGGGAAATCTCCTACGAGCAGTACTTC	CASSSGGEISYEQYF
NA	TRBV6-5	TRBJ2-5	TGTGCCAGCAGTTACTCATACAGAAAAGAGACCCAGTACTTC	CASSYSYRKETQYF
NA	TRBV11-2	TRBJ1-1	TGTGCCAGCACCCCGCAGGGTTTAAGGACTGAAGCTTTCTTT	CASTPQGLRTEAFF
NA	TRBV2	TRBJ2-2	TGTGCCAGCACTAGAGACACCGGGGAGCTGTTTTTT	CASTRDTGELFF
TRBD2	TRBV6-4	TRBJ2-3	TGTGCCAGCAGTGACTCGAGCGGGGGGGCCACAGATACGCAGTATTTT	CASSDSSGGATDTQYF
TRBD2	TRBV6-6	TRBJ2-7	TGTGCCAGCAGTTCAATTAGCGGGAGGGCCTACGAGCAGTACTTC	CASSSISGRAYEQYF